This TCR beta chain stems from a study of blood T cell repertoires in COVID-19. Sequencing used immunoSEQ multiplex PCR; TCRdb keeps in-frame clones, though not all of them. The sample includes under 95,000 clones, about 90% of them seen just once. The CDR3 covers 17 residues. After removal of 1 base from V and 2 bases from J, the junction contained 8 bases not matched to a gene. Germline values: CDR1 LGHNA, CDR2 YSLEER. This sequence originates from a human donor with acute or convalescent COVID-19. The donor label of this sample is uncertain. V is TRBV4-3 and J is TRBJ2-3, with 8 bases that match TRBD2. Sequenced: peripheral blood. CDR3 DNA: TGCGCCAGCAGCCAAGGGGCAGCGGGGGCCTACACAGATACGCAGTATTTT. Amino acid sequence: CASSQGAAGAYTDTQYF.